One sample yielded the 15 T cell receptor beta chains listed below, sequenced in a study of blood T cell repertoires in COVID-19. Sequencing was performed with immunoSEQ multiplex PCR; in TCRdb, only in-frame clones are kept and a portion is missing. The data contain about 300,000 clones, 88% of them singletons. Sequencing was done on a sample of peripheral blood. The receptors shown here come from a woman in her 30s with COVID-19, enrolled during active disease.

This clone has a handful of counts. The chain combines TRBV6-6 with TRBJ2-1; TRBD1 matches at 7 bases. Germline CDR1 MNHNY, CDR2 SVGAGI (reference sequence). With 2 bases clipped from V and 4 bases from J, the junction kept 5 bases outside the gene matches. The CDR3 extends over 15 amino acids. CDR3 coding DNA: TGTGCCAGCAGTTACCGGGACAGCGCATACAATGAGCAGTTCTTC. It translates to CASSYRDSAYNEQFF.

This clone was found a few times. This same CDR3 is encoded by further DNA sequences in the sample. This sequence joins TRBV19 and TRBJ1-2; weak D call: TRBD1 (5 bases). The CDR3 is 13 residues long. Per germline, CDR1 LNHDA and CDR2 SQIVND (reference sequence). V shed 6 bases and J shed 2 bases, with 10 bases lying between them. The CDR3 coding sequence is TGTGCCAGTAGCCTGACAGTCAACTATGGCTACACCTTC. Translating it yields CASSLTVNYGYTF. Full variable domain (rest looked up from reference TRBV19 and TRBJ1-2): DGGITQSPKYLFRKEGQNVTLSCEQNLNHDAMYWYRQDPGQGLRLIYYSQIVNDFQKGDIAEGYSVSREKKESFPLTVTSAQKNPTAFYLCASSLTVNYGYTFGSGTRLTVV.

The chain couples TRBV7-9 to TRBJ2-2, with D perhaps matching TRBD1 (5 bases). This CDR3 contains 17 residues. Looked up from germline, CDR1 is SEHNR and CDR2 is FQNEAQ (reference sequence). The V end lost 4 bases, the J end lost 2 bases, and 17 bases lay between the germline ends. CDR3 DNA: TGTGCCAGCAGCTCAAAATATGCGACAGACAACACCGGGGAGCTGTTTTTT. It codes for CASSSKYATDNTGELFF.

This CDR3 is CASSVGGRPDEQYF. CDR3 nucleotides: TGTGCCAGCAGCGTTGGGGGGAGGCCCGACGAGCAGTACTTC. The chain employs TRBV9 and TRBJ2-7; maybe TRBD2 (6 bases). CDR3 length equals 14 residues. The V end was cut by 2 bases, the J end by 5 bases, with 14 bases between. CDR1 is SGDLS and CDR2 is YYNGEE in the germline V gene. Together with reference TRBV9 and TRBJ2-7, the CDR3 gives the full variable domain: DSGVTQTPKHLITATGQRVTLRCSPRSGDLSVYWYQQSLDQGLQFLIQYYNGEERAKGNILERFSAQQFPDLHSELNLSSLELGDSALYFCASSVGGRPDEQYFGPGTRLTVT.

This sequence joins TRBV4-1 and TRBJ1-6, with TRBD1 matching over 10 bases. The trim removed 2 bases at V and 7 bases at J, leaving 2 bases unmatched. The CDR3 sequence is 15 residues long. CDR1 and CDR2 (germline): MGHRA, YSYEKL. DNA of the CDR3: TGCGCCAGCAGCCAATGGGACAGGGGAAATTCACCCCTCCACTTT. This codes for CASSQWDRGNSPLHF.

This clone showed up just once. The V gene is TRBV7-9, the J gene TRBJ1-6; D unresolved. From germline, CDR1 is SEHNR and CDR2 FQNEAQ (reference sequence). CDR3 length: 13 residues. Trimming stripped 3 bases from V and 9 bases from J, with 9 bases between. The DNA of the CDR3 is TGTGCCAGCAGCTTCACAGAGATTTCACCCCTCCACTTT. Protein sequence: CASSFTEISPLHF.

This clone has a single count. This chain connects TRBV14 to TRBJ2-3; 12 nucleotides align to TRBD2. In germline, CDR1 is SGHDN, CDR2 FVKESK. CDR3 length: 17 residues. After removal of 2 bases from V and 2 bases from J, the junction contained 5 bases not matched to a gene. CDR3 DNA sequence: TGTGCCAGCAGCCAAACCCGGACTAGCGGGGACACAGATACGCAGTATTTT. It codes for CASSQTRTSGDTDTQYF.

The genes are TRBV2 and TRBJ1-4; no definite D call. CDR1 is SNHLY, CDR2 FYNNEI, per germline. Trimming took off 6 bases at V and 4 bases at J, with 12 bases between the two ends. The CDR3 has 14 residues. The CDR3 DNA sequence: TGTGCCAGCAGCCAGGAAGGTTATAATGAAAAACTGTTTTTT. This encodes CASSQEGYNEKLFF.

The chain employs TRBV28 and TRBJ1-1, with TRBD1 as a possible D gene (5 bases). Trimming removed 2 bases from V and 8 bases from J, with 9 bases in between. CDR1 and CDR2 (germline): MDHEN, SYDVKM. The CDR3 has 12 residues. In DNA form, the CDR3 reads TGTGCCAGCAGTTTAGGGGGGTACGAAGCTTTCTTT. Translated: CASSLGGYEAFF.

This chain connects TRBV5-5 to TRBJ1-1, with TRBD1 as a possible D gene (6 bases). CDR1 and CDR2 from the germline V gene are SGHKS and YYEKEE (reference sequence). This CDR3 region has 13 residues. The V end lost 3 bases, the J end lost 0 bases, and 6 bases lay between the germline ends. The CDR3 sequence: CASSWTVNTEAFF. The CDR3 region has the DNA TGTGCCAGCAGCTGGACAGTGAACACTGAAGCTTTCTTT.

The CDR3 nucleotides read TGTGCCAGCAGCTTTATAGAGACCCAGTACTTC. Translation gives CASSFIETQYF. V is TRBV7-8 and J is TRBJ2-5; no reliable D call. V was pared by 3 bases and J by 4 bases, with 3 bases between. The CDR3 consists of 11 residues. Germline V CDR1 and CDR2: SGHVS, FQNEAQ.

This rearrangement joins TRBV7-2 to TRBJ1-5; maybe TRBD1 (5 bases). Germline V gene lookup returns CDR1 SGHTA and CDR2 FQGNSA. This CDR3 has 14 residues. The ends were cut back, 1 base at V and 3 bases at J, with 7 bases in the middle. CDR3 nucleotides: TGTGCCAGCAGCTTAGTAGGGGTCAATCAGCCCCAGCATTTT. It yields the protein CASSLVGVNQPQHF. The full variable domain, with the rest looked up from reference TRBV7-2 and TRBJ1-5, is GAGVSQSPSNKVTEKGKDVELRCDPISGHTALYWYRQSLGQGLEFLIYFQGNSAPDKSGLPSDRFSAERTGGSVSTLTIQRTQQEDSAVYLCASSLVGVNQPQHFGDGTRLSIL.

This clone appeared once. This chain uses TRBV7-2 with TRBJ2-5; possible D gene TRBD2, 7 bases. The CDR3 extends over 14 amino acids. From germline, CDR1 is SGHTA and CDR2 FQGNSA. Trimming pared 0 bases from V and 4 bases from J, leaving 9 bases between. In nucleotides, the CDR3 is TGTGCCAGCAGCTTAGCGGGGGGGCTAGAGACCCAGTACTTC. Protein: CASSLAGGLETQYF.

The J gene is TRBJ1-4, the V gene TRBV5-1, with 10 bases that match TRBD1. Germline-derived CDR1 and CDR2 are SGHRS and YFSETQ. This CDR3 is built from 15 residues. With 2 bases clipped from V and 8 bases from J, the junction kept 6 bases outside the gene matches. The CDR3: CASSLDRGLEEKLFF. The CDR3 nucleotides read TGCGCCAGCAGCTTAGACAGGGGGCTTGAGGAAAAACTGTTTTTT.

As concerns this clone: In the same sample, other DNA sequences code for this CDR3. The rearrangement links TRBV2 to TRBJ2-5; weak D call: TRBD2 (6 bases). The ends were cut back, 0 bases at V and 5 bases at J, with 10 bases in the middle. CDR1 is SNHLY, CDR2 FYNNEI, per germline. CDR3 length: 14 amino acids. The CDR3 DNA is TGTGCCAGCAGTGAAGCGCGGAGGGGTGAGACCCAGTACTTC. Translation: CASSEARRGETQYF.